This T cell receptor (beta chain) was captured in a study of blood T cell repertoires in COVID-19. Individuals drawn from some 25 US areas were about 18 to 95 years old. This clone was recorded only once. In the source study's methods: Quantification of nucleated cells was approximated via reference gene primer amplification. The protocol was immunoSEQ multiplex PCR, while the TCRdb copy is restricted to in-frame clones and leaves out a portion. V and J calls and clone size are given by that table; D and trimming were obtained from the DNA. The data hold fewer than 350,000 clones, with around 89% observed a single time. With 6 bases removed from V and 2 bases from J, the gap between germline ends came to 12 bases. Germline V CDR1 and CDR2: MNHNY, SVGAGI (reference sequence). The CDR3 has 14 residues.

The rearrangement uses TRBV6-6 and TRBJ2-3, with D perhaps TRBD2 (5 bases). The specimen was PBMCs or T cells enriched from blood (not recorded which). The receptor was isolated from a woman aged 18-35 years with acute COVID-19. The DNA of the CDR3 is TGTGCCAGCAGCACAGCACGGGACACAGATACGCAGTATTTT. This gives the protein CASSTARDTDTQYF.